This TCR beta chain was sequenced during a study of T cell changes during pregnancy in multiple sclerosis. The CDR3 totals 14 residues. Germline assignment: CDR1 WNHNN and CDR2 SYGVQD (reference sequence). V shed 5 bases, J shed 4 bases, and the junction held 4 bases outside the gene matches. Sequenced by immunoSEQ multiplex PCR; TCRdb stores in-frame clones only, minus some. Of tens of thousands of clones listed, approximately 87% were seen once; the top ten hold 9% to 9.5%. The V gene is TRBV10-1, the J gene TRBJ2-2; 7 bases align to TRBD2. Sequenced here: peripheral blood, sampled after pregnancy. The receptor was derived from a female donor in good health, enrolled as a control in a pregnancy study. As DNA, the CDR3 is TGCGCCAGCAGTCCGGGGGGTAGCACCGGGGAGCTGTTTTTT. This sequence encodes CASSPGGSTGELFF.